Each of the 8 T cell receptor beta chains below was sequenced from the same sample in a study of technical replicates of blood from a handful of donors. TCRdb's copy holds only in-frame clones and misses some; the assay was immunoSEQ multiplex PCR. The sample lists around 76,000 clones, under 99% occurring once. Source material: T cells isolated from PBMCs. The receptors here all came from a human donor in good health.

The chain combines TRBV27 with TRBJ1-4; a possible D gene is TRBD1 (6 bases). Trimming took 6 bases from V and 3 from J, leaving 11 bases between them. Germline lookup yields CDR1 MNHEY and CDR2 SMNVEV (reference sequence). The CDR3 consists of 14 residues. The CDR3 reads CASRRGGSNEKLFF. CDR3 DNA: TGTGCCAGCAGGCGAGGGGGATCTAATGAAAAACTGTTTTTT.

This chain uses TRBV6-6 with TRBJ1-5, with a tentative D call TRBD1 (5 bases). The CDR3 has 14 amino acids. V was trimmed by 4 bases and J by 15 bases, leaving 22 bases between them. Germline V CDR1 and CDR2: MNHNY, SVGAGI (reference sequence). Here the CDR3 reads CASSLKGQGPLGHF. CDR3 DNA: TGTGCCAGCAGTTTAAAAGGACAAGGCCCGTTGGGGCATTTT.

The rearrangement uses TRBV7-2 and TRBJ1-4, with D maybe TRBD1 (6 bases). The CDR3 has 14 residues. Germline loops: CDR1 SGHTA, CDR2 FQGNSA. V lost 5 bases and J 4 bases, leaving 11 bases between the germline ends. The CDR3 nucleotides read TGTGCCAGCAGCCAGGGGACCTATAATGAAAAACTGTTTTTT. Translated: CASSQGTYNEKLFF.

The CDR3 loop is CASSFTASGSWRSGELFF. In DNA form, the CDR3 reads TGTGCCAGCAGCTTCACTGCTAGCGGGAGTTGGAGGAGCGGGGAGCTGTTTTTT. The chain is built from TRBV7-2 and TRBJ2-2; 10 bases agree with TRBD2. This CDR3 is 18 amino acids long. After removal of 3 bases from V and 7 bases from J, the junction contained 14 bases not matched to a gene. Germline CDR1 is SGHTA and CDR2 is FQGNSA.

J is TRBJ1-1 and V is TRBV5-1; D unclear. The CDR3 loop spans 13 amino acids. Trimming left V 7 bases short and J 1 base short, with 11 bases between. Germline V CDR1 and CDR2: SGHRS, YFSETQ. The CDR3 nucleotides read TGCGCCAGCGGCACCGGCGGGAACACTGAAGCTTTCTTT. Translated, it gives CASGTGGNTEAFF.

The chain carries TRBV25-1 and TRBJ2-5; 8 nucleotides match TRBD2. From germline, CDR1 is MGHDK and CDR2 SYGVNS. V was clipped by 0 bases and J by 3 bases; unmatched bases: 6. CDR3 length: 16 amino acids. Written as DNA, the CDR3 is TGTGCCAGCAGTGAATACTTACTAGCGGACGAAGAGACCCAGTACTTC. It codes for CASSEYLLADEETQYF.

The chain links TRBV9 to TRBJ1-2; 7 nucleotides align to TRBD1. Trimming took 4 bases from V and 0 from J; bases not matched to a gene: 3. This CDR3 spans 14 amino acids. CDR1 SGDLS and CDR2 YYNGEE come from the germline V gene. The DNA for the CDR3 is TGTGCCAGCAGCTCGACAGGGTCTAACTATGGCTACACCTTC. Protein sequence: CASSSTGSNYGYTF. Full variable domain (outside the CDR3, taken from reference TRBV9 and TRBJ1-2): DSGVTQTPKHLITATGQRVTLRCSPRSGDLSVYWYQQSLDQGLQFLIQYYNGEERAKGNILERFSAQQFPDLHSELNLSSLELGDSALYFCASSSTGSNYGYTFGSGTRLTVV.

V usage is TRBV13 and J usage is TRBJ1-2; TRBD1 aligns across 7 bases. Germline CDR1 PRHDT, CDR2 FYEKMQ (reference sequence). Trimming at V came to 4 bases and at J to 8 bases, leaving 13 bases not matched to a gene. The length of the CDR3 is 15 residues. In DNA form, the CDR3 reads TGTGCCAGCAGCTCCCAGAGGGGACAGTGGGGCGGCTACACCTTC. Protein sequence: CASSSQRGQWGGYTF.